This is a list of T cell receptor beta chains from one sample in a study of CD4 and CD8 cells across lung adenocarcinoma regions. TCRdb called the PCR reads again in MiXCR, with one record for every CDR3 protein. The table has around 18,000 distinct CDR3 sequences, 50% seen once; the top ten hold around 31%. The sequenced sample was CD8+ T cells from the margin of a lung tumor. The receptors come from a male donor with lung adenocarcinoma. The CD4 and CD8 labels of this study may be unreliable. The CDR3 runs from the conserved cysteine through the conserved F or W.

J gene	V gene	CDR3 protein
TRBJ2-1	TRBV7-2	CASSQTRVAYNEQFF
TRBJ2-3	TRBV6-1	CASNPGGSTQYF
TRBJ2-4	TRBV12-3/TRBV12-4	CATGLRAINTQYF
-	TRBV9	CASSVGTSNANEQFF
TRBJ2-4	TRBV6-1	CASSPWLWAKDTQYF
TRBJ2-3	TRBV10-1	CGGGEGGRDPDTQYF
TRBJ2-1	TRBV12-3/TRBV12-4	CASTLVAGGNNEQFF
TRBJ1-2	TRBV7-8	CASSTDRGRAGYTF
TRBJ2-3	TRBV6-5	CASRLAGEGETQYF
TRBJ2-3	TRBV27	CASSPWLGRGSTDTQYF